The rows below give T cell receptor beta chains drawn from one sample of a study of blood T cell repertoires in COVID-19. The assay was immunoSEQ multiplex PCR, and TCRdb's table has in-frame clones only and misses some. The sample lists 210,000 or so clones, around nine tenths occurring once. Specimen: PBMCs or T cells enriched from blood (not recorded which). All receptors come from a woman aged 30 to 39 who had been exposed to COVID-19. Each CDR3 is given with its conserved first and last residue. The D gene is left open where the match is weak. A clone size is listed for some rows: how often the clone was seen (once, few, many), or a class if it is expanded.

j_call | clone_size | d_call | v_call | cdr3_length | cdr3_aa | cdr3_nt
TRBJ1-3 | . | . | TRBV5-8 | 17 | CASSLTTGVRSGNTIYF | TGTGCCAGCAGCTTAACGACCGGGGTCCGCTCTGGAAACACCATATATTTT
TRBJ2-3 | few | . | TRBV5-1 | 18 | CASTPVVGAGKGTDTQYF | TGCGCCAGCACACCGGTCGTAGGGGCGGGAAAGGGGACAGATACGCAGTATTTT
TRBJ2-5 | . | TRBD2 | TRBV30 | 17 | CAWRAGRLAGTVETQYF | TGTGCCTGGAGGGCAGGCCGACTAGCGGGTACTGTAGAGACCCAGTACTTC
TRBJ1-1 | . | . | TRBV19 | 15 | CASSIPGHLNTEAFF | TGTGCCAGTAGTATCCCGGGACATTTGAACACTGAAGCTTTCTTT
TRBJ2-7 | once | TRBD2 | TRBV4-1 | 15 | CASRSIAGTKAEQYF | TGCGCCAGCAGGTCTATAGCGGGAACTAAGGCCGAGCAGTACTTC
TRBJ2-7 | . | . | TRBV15 | 17 | CATSRAGLGSNNYEQYF | TGTGCCACCAGCAGAGCTGGCCTGGGCAGCAACAACTACGAGCAGTACTTC
TRBJ2-7 | . | . | TRBV27 | 14 | CASSLLAGSHEQYF | TGTGCCAGCAGTTTACTCGCAGGGTCCCACGAGCAGTACTTC
TRBJ1-2 | . | . | TRBV30 | 11 | CAGLYPGGYTF | TGTGCCGGACTATACCCTGGCGGCTACACCTTC
TRBJ1-5 | once | . | TRBV28 | 12 | CASSSPGQTQHF | TGTGCCAGCAGTTCGCCAGGGCAGACCCAGCATTTT
TRBJ1-1 | . | . | TRBV28 | 17 | CASSSHQRQLMNTEAFF | TGTGCCAGCAGTTCCCACCAAAGACAGCTCATGAACACTGAAGCTTTCTTT
TRBJ2-7 | . | TRBD1 | TRBV30 | 13 | CAGDKQGSYEQYF | TGTGCCGGGGACAAACAGGGGTCCTACGAGCAGTACTTC
TRBJ1-6 | . | TRBD1 | TRBV5-1 | 18 | CASSPRTGRDFGNSPLHF | TGCGCCAGCAGCCCACGGACAGGGCGTGATTTTGGAAATTCACCCCTCCACTTT
TRBJ2-2 | once | TRBD1 | TRBV19 | 16 | CASSMSGTGRTGELFF | TGTGCCAGTAGTATGTCAGGGACAGGGCGAACCGGGGAGCTGTTTTTT
TRBJ2-4 | . | . | TRBV6-1 | 16 | CASSEHGRVAKNIQYF | TGTGCCAGCAGTGAACATGGGCGAGTGGCCAAAAACATTCAGTACTTC
TRBJ1-3 | . | . | TRBV5-6 | 15 | CASSLLMISGNTIYF | TGTGCCAGCAGCTTACTAATGATCTCTGGAAACACCATATATTTT
TRBJ2-1 | . | TRBD2 | TRBV4-2 | 15 | CASQPRRETYNEQFF | TGTGCCAGCCAACCACGGCGGGAGACCTACAATGAGCAGTTCTTC
TRBJ1-1 | . | . | TRBV9 | 13 | CASSPGQNTEAFF | TGTGCCAGCAGCCCGGGACAGAACACTGAAGCTTTCTTT
TRBJ1-1 | . | TRBD1 | TRBV12-3/TRBV12-4 | 12 | CATGTGRTEAFF | TGTGCCACCGGGACAGGACGGACTGAAGCTTTCTTT
TRBJ1-6 | . | TRBD1 | TRBV2 | 14 | CASSGQGVDSPLHF | TGTGCCAGCAGTGGACAGGGCGTAGATTCACCCCTCCACTTT
TRBJ2-3 | . | . | TRBV9 | 15 | CASSVGWLAGDTQYF | TGTGCCAGCAGCGTAGGTTGGTTAGCCGGAGATACGCAGTATTTT
TRBJ1-1 | few | . | TRBV15 | 14 | CATSRDPMNTEAFF | TGTGCCACCAGCAGAGATCCTATGAACACTGAAGCTTTCTTT
TRBJ2-3 | . | TRBD2 | TRBV15 | 14 | CATSGRGWADTQYF | TGTGCCACCAGCGGGAGGGGTTGGGCAGATACGCAGTATTTT
TRBJ2-7 | . | TRBD2 | TRBV6-5 | 13 | CASRRGRAYEQYF | TGTGCCAGCAGACGCGGGAGGGCCTACGAGCAGTACTTC
TRBJ2-1 | . | . | TRBV5-1 | 13 | CASSLGQGSEQFF | TGCGCCAGCAGCTTGGGGCAGGGCAGTGAGCAGTTCTTC
TRBJ2-1 | . | TRBD1 | TRBV5-1 | 15 | CASSLGDRPYNEQFF | TGCGCCAGCAGCTTGGGGGACAGGCCCTACAATGAGCAGTTCTTC
TRBJ1-4 | . | . | TRBV7-9 | 16 | CASSLAQATTNEKLFF | TGTGCCAGCAGCTTAGCCCAAGCAACAACTAATGAAAAACTGTTTTTT
TRBJ1-2 | . | . | TRBV4-1 | 15 | CASSHQNRVRYGYTF | TGCGCCAGCAGCCACCAAAACAGGGTTAGGTATGGCTACACCTTC
TRBJ1-6 | . | . | TRBV4-2 | 13 | CASSQEPGGPLHF | TGTGCCAGCAGCCAAGAACCAGGAGGACCCCTCCACTTT
TRBJ2-5 | . | TRBD1 | TRBV11-2 | 15 | CASSAGQAAQETQYF | TGTGCCAGCAGCGCGGGACAGGCCGCCCAAGAGACCCAGTACTTC
TRBJ2-1 | . | TRBD2 | TRBV3-1/TRBV3-2 | 15 | CASSQPTSGKNEQFF | TGTGCCAGCAGCCAGCCGACTAGCGGGAAAAATGAGCAGTTCTTC
TRBJ2-1 | . | . | TRBV14 | 15 | CASGVLSGPYNEQFF | TGTGCCAGCGGGGTGTTGTCAGGGCCTTACAATGAGCAGTTCTTC
TRBJ1-5 | . | . | TRBV4-1 | 15 | CASSQVPGENQPQHF | TGCGCCAGCAGCCAAGTTCCAGGGGAGAATCAGCCCCAGCATTTT
TRBJ1-5 | . | . | TRBV27 | 14 | CANLQGYGNQPQHF | TGTGCCAACCTTCAGGGGTACGGCAATCAGCCCCAGCATTTT
TRBJ1-3 | . | . | TRBV6-5 | 16 | CASSYGEGSSGNTIYF | TGTGCCAGCAGTTACGGGGAGGGTAGCTCTGGAAACACCATATATTTT
TRBJ2-5 | . | TRBD2 | TRBV10-3 | 14 | CAISRTSEQETQYF | TGTGCCATCAGCAGGACTAGCGAACAAGAGACCCAGTACTTC
TRBJ2-3 | once | . | TRBV5-1 | 13 | CASSLQGPDTQYF | TGCGCCAGCAGCTTGCAGGGCCCAGATACGCAGTATTTT
TRBJ2-7 | . | . | TRBV10-3 | 15 | CAISAGHGVPYEQYF | TGTGCCATCAGTGCAGGGCATGGAGTCCCCTACGAGCAGTACTTC
TRBJ1-4 | once | TRBD1 | TRBV27 | 15 | CASSPQGVPNEKLFF | TGTGCCAGCAGTCCCCAGGGGGTACCTAATGAAAAACTGTTTTTT
TRBJ1-2 | . | . | TRBV6-5 | 14 | CASSYSTGNYGYTF | TGTGCCAGCAGTTACTCTACCGGGAACTATGGCTACACCTTC
TRBJ2-1 | few | TRBD2 | TRBV9 | 16 | CASSVDAGVPHGEQFF | TGTGCCAGCAGCGTAGATGCGGGAGTCCCCCATGGCGAGCAGTTCTTC
TRBJ2-5 | . | . | TRBV28 | 19 | CASSFFEVGGVIGEETQYF | TGTGCCAGCAGTTTTTTTGAAGTAGGCGGGGTTATAGGTGAAGAGACCCAGTACTTC
TRBJ2-7 | once | TRBD2 | TRBV4-1 | 16 | CASSQVSGRASYEQYF | TGCGCCAGCAGCCAAGTTAGCGGGAGGGCCTCTTACGAGCAGTACTTC
TRBJ1-6 | . | TRBD1 | TRBV4-1 | 16 | CASSQPGQGSNTPLHF | TGCGCCAGCAGCCAACCGGGACAGGGTTCTAATACACCCCTCCACTTT
TRBJ1-6 | few | . | TRBV14 | 13 | CASSQDPRSPLHF | TGTGCCAGCAGCCAAGATCCTCGGTCACCCCTCCACTTT
TRBJ1-1 | . | . | TRBV27 | 14 | CASSREVMNTEAFF | TGTGCCAGCAGTCGAGAAGTCATGAACACTGAAGCTTTCTTT
TRBJ2-6 | . | TRBD1 | TRBV28 | 16 | CASTATGSSGANVLTF | TGTGCCAGCACCGCGACAGGGAGTTCTGGGGCCAACGTCCTGACTTTC
TRBJ2-2 | . | . | TRBV5-6 | 16 | CASSLGPPRNTGELFF | TGTGCCAGCAGCTTGGGCCCCCCTAGGAACACCGGGGAGCTGTTTTTT
TRBJ2-2 | . | . | TRBV6-5 | 13 | CASSYEGAGELFF | TGTGCCAGCAGTTACGAAGGGGCCGGGGAGCTGTTTTTT
TRBJ1-4 | . | . | TRBV10-3 | 13 | CAITPSTNEKLFF | TGTGCCATCACCCCATCAACTAATGAAAAACTGTTTTTT
TRBJ1-6 | . | . | TRBV7-9 | 13 | CASSRGNNSPLHF | TGTGCCAGCAGTCGAGGCAATAATTCACCCCTCCACTTT
TRBJ1-1 | . | TRBD1 | TRBV5-1 | 16 | CASSGVQGRGDTEAFF | TGCGCCAGCAGCGGAGTACAGGGGAGAGGGGACACTGAAGCTTTCTTT
TRBJ2-1 | . | TRBD2 | TRBV4-2 | 13 | CASRREVSNEQFF | TGTGCCAGCAGGCGGGAGGTCTCCAATGAGCAGTTCTTC
TRBJ2-1 | . | . | TRBV4-1 | 14 | CASSQDRVTNEQFF | TGCGCCAGCAGCCAAGATCGGGTTACCAATGAGCAGTTCTTC
TRBJ2-5 | few | . | TRBV18 | 12 | CASSQGGETQYF | TGTGCCAGCTCACAGGGAGGAGAGACCCAGTACTTC
TRBJ2-7 | few | . | TRBV4-1 | 15 | CASSQGDSGTYEQYF | TGCGCCAGCAGCCAAGGGGACTCTGGGACCTACGAGCAGTACTTC
TRBJ2-2 | few | . | TRBV7-2 | 14 | CASSLGQGSGELFF | TGTGCCAGCAGCTTAGGGCAGGGATCCGGGGAGCTGTTTTTT
TRBJ2-3 | once | TRBD2 | TRBV7-9 | 18 | CASSLWAASGFGTDTQYF | TGTGCCAGCAGCTTATGGGCTGCTAGCGGGTTTGGGACAGATACGCAGTATTTT
TRBJ2-7 | . | TRBD1 | TRBV6-1 | 16 | CASSGTGGFLRYEQYF | TGTGCCAGCAGTGGGACAGGGGGCTTTCTTAGGTACGAGCAGTACTTC
TRBJ2-3 | . | . | TRBV5-1 | 14 | CASSSLSSTDTQYF | TGCGCCAGCAGCTCTCTCTCTAGCACAGATACGCAGTATTTT